The clone carrying this T cell receptor beta chain came up many times. The sample comes from a study of low-dose radiotherapy and immunotherapy resistance in tumors. Study-level information: Across 26 weeks, 13 Gy in total went to Cohort 2, delivered as 1 Gy per fraction every two weeks. Patients received 300 mg of oral aspirin each day across four cycles, commencing on cycle 1 day 1.

CDR3 length: 14 amino acids. Germline V lookup: CDR1 SNHLY, CDR2 FYNNEI. V lost 4 bases to trimming and J lost 0 bases, with 7 bases between them. The time point denotes: before trial treatment. Along with nivolumab and ipilimumab, donors received aspirin, low-dose cyclophosphamide and low-dose radiotherapy. All eligible patients presented with advanced solid tumors that contained no tumor-infiltrating lymphocytes. TRAV- and TRBV-specific primers primed first-strand cDNA, covering alpha and beta chains. A roughly 20-cycle PCR with a constant-region primer and V-primer adapter amplified TCRs. TCRdb ran MiXCR on the reads and lists one entry per CDR3 protein. The data show roughly 76,000 distinct CDR3 sequences, approximately 17% seen once.

The input for sequencing was PBMCs, taken before treatment. The V gene is TRBV2, the J gene TRBJ1-5; D is unresolved. The TCR was taken from a male donor with prostate cancer. CDR3 bases: TGTGCCAGCAGTGTTACCAGTAGCAATCAGCCCCAGCATTTT. This codes for CASSVTSSNQPQHF.